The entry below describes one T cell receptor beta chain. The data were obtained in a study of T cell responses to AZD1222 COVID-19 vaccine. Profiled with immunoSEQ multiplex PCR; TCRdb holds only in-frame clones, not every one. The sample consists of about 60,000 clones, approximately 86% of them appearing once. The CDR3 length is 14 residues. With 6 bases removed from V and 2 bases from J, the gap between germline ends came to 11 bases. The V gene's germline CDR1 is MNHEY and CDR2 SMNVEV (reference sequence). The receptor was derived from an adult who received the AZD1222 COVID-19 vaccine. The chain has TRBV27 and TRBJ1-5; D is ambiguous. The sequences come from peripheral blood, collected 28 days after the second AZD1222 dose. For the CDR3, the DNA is TGTGCCAGCAGCCGGACGAGGGGCAATCAGCCCCAGCATTTT. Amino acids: CASSRTRGNQPQHF.